This entry lists 10 T cell receptor beta chains sequenced from one sample in a study of siplizumab effects on memory and regulatory T cells. Assay used: immunoSEQ multiplex PCR; TCRdb lists only in-frame clones, some missing. The sample yields roughly 100,000 clones, roughly 92% seen once. The source material was CD4+ T cells sorted from blood. The source is a human donor in good health.

The chain employs TRBV6-1 and TRBJ2-4; possible D gene TRBD2, 5 bases. The CDR3 is 10 amino acids. Trimming cost V 8 bases and J 9 bases, with 8 bases left between them. Germline-derived CDR1 and CDR2 are MNHNS and SASEGT. The CDR3 DNA reads TGTGCCAGCGGTCGGGGCATTCAGTACTTC. Translated, it gives CASGRGIQYF.

A single count supports this clone. CDR3 region: CASRPRASGTNEQFF. The CDR3 DNA follows: TGTGCCAGTAGACCCCGGGCTAGCGGTACCAATGAGCAGTTCTTC. The gene calls are TRBV19 and TRBJ2-1, with 7 bases that match TRBD2. The trim removed 6 bases at V and 6 bases at J, leaving 11 bases unmatched. Germline V gene sequence: CDR1 LNHDA, CDR2 SQIVND (reference sequence). CDR3 size: 15 residues.

This clone was seen just once. This chain connects TRBV7-2 to TRBJ1-5, with a possible D match to TRBD1 (5 bases). The CDR3 runs 16 residues. With 2 bases removed from V and 0 bases from J, the gap between germline ends came to 11 bases. From germline, CDR1 is SGHTA and CDR2 FQGNSA. CDR3 nucleotides: TGTGCCAGCAGCTTAAGCGGGGGATATAGCAATCAGCCCCAGCATTTT. Translation: CASSLSGGYSNQPQHF.

This clone was counted a few times. Here the CDR3 DNA reads TGTGCCAGTAGTATAGCACAGAACACAGATACGCAGTATTTT. This encodes CASSIAQNTDTQYF. The chain couples TRBV19 to TRBJ2-3, with unresolved D. The CDR3 length is 14 residues. Trimming removed 1 base at V and 2 bases at J, with 7 bases between. Germline V CDR1 and CDR2: LNHDA, SQIVND (reference sequence).

The chain carries TRBV6-6 and TRBJ1-3; D is unclear. The germline V gene encodes CDR1 MNHNY and CDR2 SVGAGI (reference sequence). The CDR3 runs 12 residues. The V end was cut by 5 bases, the J end by 8 bases, with 10 bases between. CDR3 loop: CASSPPGHTIYF. In nucleotides, the CDR3 is TGTGCCAGCAGTCCCCCGGGCCACACCATATATTTT.

In its sample, this clone was seen once. Sequence at one end of the junction differs from germline and may be a read error. The chain employs TRBV6-1 and TRBJ2-7, with TRBD2 as a possible D gene (5 bases). This CDR3 has 17 amino acids. Germline CDR1 is MNHNS and CDR2 is SASEGT. The CDR3 coding sequence is TGTGCCAGCAGGGAAGGACCCAAAAGGCGTCAAACGGGATTACAGTACTTC. It codes for CASREGPKRRQTGLQYF.

The J gene is TRBJ2-5, the V gene TRBV11-2; D is unresolved. The CDR3 covers 13 residues. V gave up 1 base and J gave up 10 bases, with 13 bases separating them. The germline V gene has CDR1 SGHAT and CDR2 FQNNGV. CDR3 amino acids: CASSLAPGRDQYF. CDR3 DNA: TGTGCCAGCAGCTTAGCTCCCGGAAGAGACCAGTACTTC. Full variable domain (remainder filled in from reference TRBV11-2 and TRBJ2-5): EAGVAQSPRYKIIEKRQSVAFWCNPISGHATLYWYQQILGQGPKLLIQFQNNGVVDDSQLPKDRFSAERLKGVDSTLKIQPAKLEDSAVYLCASSLAPGRDQYFGPGTRLLVL.

This clone was recorded only once. The chain employs TRBV11-2 and TRBJ1-3; D is unclear. The germline V gene has CDR1 SGHAT and CDR2 FQNNGV. The CDR3 is made up of 15 amino acids. Between the trimmed V and J ends, which lost 0 bases and 0 bases, there was a span of 6 bases. CDR3 residues: CASSLEHPSGNTIYF. The CDR3 DNA reads TGTGCCAGCAGCTTAGAGCACCCCTCTGGAAACACCATATATTTT. The complete variable domain, with remaining parts taken from reference TRBV11-2 and TRBJ1-3, reads EAGVAQSPRYKIIEKRQSVAFWCNPISGHATLYWYQQILGQGPKLLIQFQNNGVVDDSQLPKDRFSAERLKGVDSTLKIQPAKLEDSAVYLCASSLEHPSGNTIYFGEGSWLTVV.

The chain uses TRBV18 and TRBJ2-5; D unresolved. Trimming cost V 3 bases and J 3 bases, with 8 bases left between them. Germline lookup yields CDR1 KGHSH and CDR2 LQKENI. The length of the CDR3 is 13 residues. CDR3 DNA: TGTGCCAGCTCACCGATAGACAAAGAGACCCAGTACTTC. Translation: CASSPIDKETQYF.

The chain carries TRBV7-8 and TRBJ1-5; 12 bases map to TRBD1. Unmatched junction bases numbered 8, after V lost 5 bases and J lost 6 bases. The CDR3 is 16 residues long. CDR1 SGHVS and CDR2 FQNEAQ come from the germline V gene. CDR3 residues: CASSTPGQGAIQPQHF. The DNA of the CDR3 is TGTGCCAGCAGCACGCCGGGACAGGGGGCGATTCAGCCCCAGCATTTT.